These 27 T cell receptor beta chains share one sample of origin, sequenced in a study of CD8+ T cells in alopecia areata. Sequencing used cDNA as its template, made by extracting RNA and reverse transcribing it. The repertoire was sequenced with immunoSEQ multiplex PCR; TCRdb's copy has only in-frame clones and lacks some. Seen here are approximately 150,000 clones, 55% to 65% observed once, and the top ten hold about 4.4%. The sample consisted of CD4+ T cells sorted from blood. These receptors came from a human donor in good health.

This clone was counted only a few times. The rearrangement joins TRBV7-9 to TRBJ2-5; either TRBD1 or TRBD2 may fit D (5 bases each). There are 14 residues in the CDR3. CDR1 and CDR2 from the germline V gene are SEHNR and FQNEAQ (reference sequence). Trimming took off 3 bases at V and 4 bases at J, with 12 bases between the two ends. The CDR3, as DNA: TGTGCCAGCAGCTTCGGGACCCGCGGAGAGACCCAGTACTTC. It yields the protein CASSFGTRGETQYF.

Written as DNA, the CDR3 is TGTGCCAGCAGTTGGAGGAGGAAAGAGACCCAGTACTTC. This gives the protein CASSWRRKETQYF. The chain couples TRBV25-1 to TRBJ2-5; D is perhaps TRBD2 (5 bases). The CDR3 length is 13 residues. V gave up 5 bases and J gave up 3 bases, with 10 bases separating them. The germline V gene encodes CDR1 MGHDK and CDR2 SYGVNS.

The chain recombines TRBV28 with TRBJ2-7, with D unclear. CDR1 and CDR2 from the germline V gene are MDHEN and SYDVKM. The CDR3 extends over 14 amino acids. V dropped 3 bases and J dropped 6 bases, with 15 bases sitting between them. The CDR3 DNA sequence: TGTGCCAGCAGTTTGATCGGCCCCCCGTCCGAGCAGTACTTC. Its protein is CASSLIGPPSEQYF.

Only a few counts were recorded for this clone. The V gene is TRBV15, the J gene TRBJ1-5; D is unclear. Germline V gene lookup returns CDR1 LNHNV and CDR2 YYDKDF (reference sequence). This CDR3 has 15 amino acids. V was cut by 5 bases and J by 5 bases, with 16 bases left in between. The CDR3 loop reads CATSHPSRGHQPQHF. CDR3 coding DNA: TGTGCCACCAGCCACCCCTCGCGAGGCCATCAGCCCCAGCATTTT.

This chain uses TRBV7-9 with TRBJ2-1; perhaps TRBD1 as D (6 bases). Germline V gene data show CDR1 as SEHNR and CDR2 as FQNEAQ (reference sequence). This CDR3 has 17 amino acids. V was pared by 0 bases and J by 10 bases, with 22 bases between. CDR3 in DNA: TGTGCCAGCAGCTTAGCTGACAGGCCAAGTACCGTGGGAGAGCAGTTCTTC. Translation: CASSLADRPSTVGEQFF.

This rearrangement joins TRBV2 to TRBJ2-1; the D gene is possibly TRBD1 (6 bases). V shed 8 bases and J shed 10 bases, with 21 bases lying between them. CDR3 size: 14 residues. From germline, CDR1 is SNHLY and CDR2 FYNNEI. CDR3 loop: CASRDTPVGGEQFF. The CDR3 DNA sequence: TGTGCCAGCCGGGATACGCCGGTAGGGGGAGAGCAGTTCTTC.

This clone was seen more than once but under ten times. V gene TRBV28 combines with J gene TRBJ1-5; D remains ambiguous. Looked up from germline, CDR1 is MDHEN and CDR2 is SYDVKM. Trimming took 4 bases from V and 7 from J, leaving 8 bases between them. CDR3 length: 12 amino acids. This CDR3 is CASSYRIQPQHF. As DNA, the CDR3 is TGTGCCAGCAGTTACAGAATACAGCCCCAGCATTTT.

The J gene is TRBJ1-2, the V gene TRBV6-5; no definite D call. The CDR3 has 13 amino acids. Germline V lookup: CDR1 MNHEY, CDR2 SVGAGI. The ends were cut back, 6 bases at V and 8 bases at J, with 16 bases in the middle. The CDR3 DNA sequence: TGTGCCAGCAGACCCGGACCACTCGGGGGCTACACCTTC. Its protein is CASRPGPLGGYTF.

The count of this clone is one. This chain links TRBV30 with TRBJ2-1, with D tentatively TRBD2 (5 bases). The CDR3 is 13 amino acids. Germline CDR1 reads GTSNPN; CDR2 reads SVGIG (reference sequence). V dropped 0 bases and J dropped 9 bases, with 12 bases sitting between them. This chain's CDR3 is CAWSVRGSGEQFF. CDR3 DNA sequence: TGTGCCTGGAGTGTACGAGGAAGCGGTGAGCAGTTCTTC.

This rearrangement joins TRBV4-1 to TRBJ1-3; D possibly corresponds to TRBD1 (5 bases). Germline CDR1 and CDR2: MGHRA and YSYEKL. The CDR3 runs to 16 residues. V was trimmed by 3 bases and J by 1 base, leaving 13 bases between them. The CDR3 nucleotides are TGCGCCAGCAGCCACCCGGGCCAGGGATCTGGAAACACCATATATTTT. Translated: CASSHPGQGSGNTIYF.

There are many counts of this clone. CDR3 in DNA: TGTGCCAGCAGCTACCGGGCCCCTGAAGCTTTCTTT. Protein: CASSYRAPEAFF. V and J are TRBV21-1 and TRBJ1-1. TRBV21-1 is reported as a pseudogene. The CDR3 has 12 amino acids.

CDR3 bases: TGTGCCAGCAGAAGGAACACTGAAGCTTTCTTT. Translated, it gives CASRRNTEAFF. This chain links TRBV27 with TRBJ1-1; D is uncertain. Germline V gives CDR1 MNHEY, CDR2 SMNVEV (reference sequence). CDR3 length: 11 residues. The ends were cut back, 6 bases at V and 1 base at J, with 3 bases in the middle.

J is TRBJ1-2 and V is TRBV5-1; 7 bases line up with TRBD1. The CDR3 covers 12 residues. The germline gives CDR1 SGHRS, CDR2 YFSETQ. Trimming took 5 bases from V and 6 from J; bases not matched to a gene: 4. DNA of the CDR3: TGCGCCAGCAGACTCGGGACAGATGGCTACACCTTC. Translating it yields CASRLGTDGYTF.

This clone was counted between two and nine times. V and J are TRBV7-9 and TRBJ2-2; TRBD2 is a possible D gene (5 bases). The CDR3 totals 13 residues. CDR1 is SEHNR, CDR2 FQNEAQ, per germline (reference sequence). V gave up 0 bases and J gave up 6 bases, with 5 bases separating them. The CDR3 loop reads CASSLAGAGELFF. The CDR3 bases are TGTGCCAGCAGCTTAGCGGGAGCCGGGGAGCTGTTTTTT.

This chain uses TRBV29-1 with TRBJ2-2; 11 bases are shared with TRBD2. V trimming: 7 bases; J trimming: 0 bases; junction bases outside the gene matches: 7. The CDR3 is 16 amino acids. Germline values: CDR1 SQVTM, CDR2 ANQGSEA. DNA of the CDR3: TGCAGCGCCCGGACTAGCGGGCTCGCGAACACCGGGGAGCTGTTTTTT. Protein product: CSARTSGLANTGELFF.

The V gene is TRBV7-9, the J gene TRBJ2-1; TRBD2 matches 7 bases. J gave up 0 bases and V 5 bases, and 16 bases lay outside the gene matches. The CDR3 covers 19 residues. Looked up from germline, CDR1 is SEHNR and CDR2 is FQNEAQ (reference sequence). The CDR3: CASSPAGALLMSSYNEQFF. Here the CDR3 DNA reads TGTGCCAGCAGCCCCGCGGGAGCCCTTCTTATGAGCTCCTACAATGAGCAGTTCTTC.

The rearrangement links TRBV29-1 to TRBJ2-5, with D hard to call. The CDR3 extends over 15 amino acids. Germline assignment: CDR1 SQVTM and CDR2 ANQGSEA. Trimming shortened V by 0 bases and J by 9 bases, and 20 bases separated the two germline ends. CDR3 residues: CSVEDNVETHASQYF. DNA of the CDR3: TGCAGCGTTGAAGATAATGTGGAGACCCATGCATCCCAGTACTTC.

The chain combines TRBV28 with TRBJ2-1; TRBD2 aligns across 11 bases. This CDR3 is built from 15 residues. J was trimmed by 7 bases and V by 5 bases; bases with no gene match: 7. CDR1 and CDR2 from the germline V gene are MDHEN and SYDVKM. CDR3 region: CASSLIAGGQNEQFF. CDR3 DNA sequence: TGTGCCAGCAGTCTAATAGCGGGAGGGCAGAATGAGCAGTTCTTC. The whole variable domain, filled in from reference TRBV28 and TRBJ2-1, reads DVKVTQSSRYLVKRTGEKVFLECVQDMDHENMFWYRQDPGLGLRLIYFSYDVKMKEKGDIPEGYSVSREKKERFSLILESASTNQTSMYLCASSLIAGGQNEQFFGPGTRLTVL.

The chain joins TRBV11-2 to TRBJ2-3, with TRBD2 identical over 9 bases. The germline V gene has CDR1 SGHAT and CDR2 FQNNGV. The CDR3 runs to 16 residues. The J segment lost 3 bases and the V segment lost 1 base, leaving 5 bases of the junction unmatched. The CDR3 DNA reads TGTGCCAGCAGCTTAGGGGCTAGCGGGAAAACAGATACGCAGTATTTT. Its protein product is CASSLGASGKTDTQYF.

The chain carries TRBV2 and TRBJ2-7, with a tentative D call TRBD2 (6 bases). The CDR3 runs to 15 residues. V was clipped by 4 bases and J by 3 bases, with 16 bases between them. Looked up from germline, CDR1 is SNHLY and CDR2 is FYNNEI. Written as DNA, the CDR3 is TGTGCCAGCAGTGGTGCGCGGGGCGCCAACTACGAGCAGTACTTC. It is translated as CASSGARGANYEQYF.

This clone was seen many times. V gene TRBV2 combines with J gene TRBJ1-2; D not resolved. The CDR3 loop spans 14 amino acids. The V end lost 0 bases, the J end lost 8 bases, and 13 bases lay between the germline ends. Germline assignment: CDR1 SNHLY and CDR2 FYNNEI. The chain's CDR3 is CASSEALSRGGYTF. The CDR3 nucleotides are TGTGCCAGCAGTGAAGCGCTGTCCCGGGGAGGCTACACCTTC.

This clone turned up a few times. The chain carries TRBV29-1 and TRBJ2-5, with a weak D call TRBD1 (6 bases). V lost 7 bases, J lost 7 bases, and 7 bases lay in between. CDR3 length: 9 residues. The germline gives CDR1 SQVTM, CDR2 ANQGSEA. The CDR3 reads CSARGTQYF. CDR3 DNA sequence: TGCAGCGCCAGGGGGACCCAGTACTTC.

This sequence joins TRBV14 and TRBJ2-5, with TRBD1 matching over 11 bases. Germline V lookup: CDR1 SGHDN, CDR2 FVKESK. V shed 5 bases, J shed 10 bases, and the junction held 6 bases outside the gene matches. The CDR3 spans 13 residues. The CDR3 DNA sequence: TGTGCCAGCAGCGGGACAGGGGGAAGGAACCAGTACTTC. Protein product: CASSGTGGRNQYF.

This clone was counted a few times. This CDR3 is also generated by other DNA sequences in the sample. V and J are TRBV2 and TRBJ2-1; D is ambiguous. The CDR3 loop spans 12 amino acids. The V gene's germline CDR1 is SNHLY and CDR2 FYNNEI. V was clipped by 5 bases and J by 4 bases, with 6 bases between them. This chain's CDR3 is CASSTGYNEQFF. The DNA for the CDR3 is TGTGCCAGCAGTACTGGGTACAATGAGCAGTTCTTC.

V usage is TRBV30 and J usage is TRBJ2-7; the D gene is possibly TRBD2 (6 bases). The V end lost 7 bases, the J end lost 2 bases, and 15 bases lay between the germline ends. The germline gives CDR1 GTSNPN, CDR2 SVGIG (reference sequence). The CDR3 totals 13 residues. The CDR3 nucleotides are TGTGCCTTATCCCAAGGGACTCCCTACGAGCAGTACTTC. As protein: CALSQGTPYEQYF.

The J gene is TRBJ2-7, the V gene TRBV19; 8 bases agree with TRBD2. Germline loops: CDR1 LNHDA, CDR2 SQIVND (reference sequence). The CDR3 loop spans 14 amino acids. Losses at the gene ends were 5 bases for V and 6 bases for J; bases not matched to a gene: 9. The CDR3 loop is CASSSTSATGEQYF. CDR3 in DNA: TGTGCCAGTAGTTCGACTAGCGCGACGGGCGAGCAGTACTTC.

The chain carries TRBV5-1 and TRBJ2-6; D is undetermined. The CDR3 is 13 amino acids. V dropped 5 bases and J dropped 4 bases, with 7 bases sitting between them. In germline, CDR1 is SGHRS, CDR2 YFSETQ. CDR3 in DNA: TGCGCCAGCAGGTCGGCCGGGGCCAACGTCCTGACTTTC. Protein sequence: CASRSAGANVLTF.